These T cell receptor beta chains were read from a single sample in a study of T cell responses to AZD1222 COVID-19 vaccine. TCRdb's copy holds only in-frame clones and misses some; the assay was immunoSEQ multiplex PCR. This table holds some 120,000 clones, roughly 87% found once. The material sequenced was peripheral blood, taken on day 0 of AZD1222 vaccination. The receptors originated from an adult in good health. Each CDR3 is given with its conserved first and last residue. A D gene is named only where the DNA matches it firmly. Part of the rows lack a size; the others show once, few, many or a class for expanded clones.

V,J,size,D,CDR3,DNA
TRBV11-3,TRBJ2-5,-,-,CASSLTHQETQYF,TGTGCCAGCAGCTTGACACACCAAGAGACCCAGTACTTC
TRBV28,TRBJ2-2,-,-,CASGSLGDGPTGELFF,TGTGCCAGCGGAAGTTTGGGGGACGGGCCCACCGGGGAGCTGTTTTTT
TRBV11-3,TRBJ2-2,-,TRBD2,CASSFQASGISGELFF,TGTGCCAGCAGCTTCCAAGCTAGCGGGATAAGCGGGGAGCTGTTTTTT
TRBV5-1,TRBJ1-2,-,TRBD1,CASSLETGTYHGYTF,TGCGCCAGCAGCTTAGAGACAGGGACGTATCATGGCTACACCTTC
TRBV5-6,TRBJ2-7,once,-,CASSLGDYEQYF,TGTGCCAGCAGCTTAGGAGACTACGAGCAGTACTTC
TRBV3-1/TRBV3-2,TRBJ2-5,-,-,CASSPGPYQETQYF,TGTGCCAGCAGCCCGGGGCCATACCAAGAGACCCAGTACTTC
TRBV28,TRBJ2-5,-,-,CASSSHTSYQETQYF,TGTGCCAGCAGTTCCCACACATCGTACCAAGAGACCCAGTACTTC
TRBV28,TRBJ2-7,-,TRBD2,CASSLSSGGPYYEQYF,TGTGCCAGCAGTTTATCTAGCGGGGGTCCCTACTACGAGCAGTACTTC
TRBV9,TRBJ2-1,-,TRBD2,CASSVELAGGGEQFF,TGTGCCAGCAGCGTAGAACTAGCGGGAGGAGGGGAGCAGTTCTTC
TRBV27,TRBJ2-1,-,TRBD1,CASSPGGKNYNEQFF,TGTGCCAGCAGCCCAGGGGGTAAGAACTACAATGAGCAGTTCTTC
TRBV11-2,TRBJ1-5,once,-,CASSFGPIQPQHF,TGTGCCAGCAGCTTCGGGCCCATTCAGCCCCAGCATTTT
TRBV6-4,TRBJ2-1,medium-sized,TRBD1,CASSDGTGGNEQFF,TGTGCCAGCAGTGACGGGACAGGGGGCAATGAGCAGTTCTTC
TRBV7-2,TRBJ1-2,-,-,CASSRAFRRGYTF,TGTGCCAGCAGCCGCGCCTTTCGTAGGGGCTACACCTTC
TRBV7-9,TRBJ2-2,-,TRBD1,CASTPGQGDTGELFF,TGTGCCAGCACACCGGGACAGGGAGACACCGGGGAGCTGTTTTTT
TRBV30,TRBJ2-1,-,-,CAWSARSYNEQFF,TGTGCCTGGAGTGCGAGGTCCTACAATGAGCAGTTCTTC
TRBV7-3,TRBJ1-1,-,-,CASSPYPISEAFF,TGTGCCAGCAGCCCGTACCCCATATCTGAAGCTTTCTTT
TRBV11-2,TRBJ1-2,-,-,CASSHNTGVGYTF,TGTGCCAGCAGCCATAATACGGGAGTTGGCTACACCTTC
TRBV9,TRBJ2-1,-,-,CASSPKGTYNEQFF,TGTGCCAGCAGCCCAAAGGGCACATACAATGAGCAGTTCTTC
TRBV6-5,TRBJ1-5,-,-,CASSRGNQPQHF,TGTGCCAGCTCAAGAGGTAATCAGCCCCAGCATTTT
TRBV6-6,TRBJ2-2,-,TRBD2,CASTGDGGTVELFF,TGTGCCAGCACCGGAGACGGGGGGACTGTTGAGCTGTTTTTT
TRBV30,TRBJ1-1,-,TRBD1,CAWRDTGENTEAFF,TGTGCCTGGAGGGATACAGGGGAAAACACTGAAGCTTTCTTT
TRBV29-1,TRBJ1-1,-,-,CSAIGNGGTFF,TGCAGCGCCATTGGGAACGGAGGGACTTTCTTT
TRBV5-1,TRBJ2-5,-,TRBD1,CASGTGGETQYF,TGCGCCAGCGGTACAGGGGGGGAGACCCAGTACTTC
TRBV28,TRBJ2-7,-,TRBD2,CASSFGSGISSYEQYF,TGTGCCAGCAGTTTCGGTAGCGGGATAAGCTCCTACGAGCAGTACTTC
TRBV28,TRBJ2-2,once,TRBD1,CASSLTGGSGELFF,TGTGCCAGCAGTTTGACAGGGGGCTCCGGGGAGCTGTTTTTT
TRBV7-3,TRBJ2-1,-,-,CASSSGTPYNEQFF,TGTGCCAGCAGTTCCGGGACACCGTACAATGAGCAGTTCTTC
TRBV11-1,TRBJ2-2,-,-,CASSLGPEGAGELFF,TGTGCCAGCAGCTTAGGGCCAGAGGGGGCCGGGGAGCTGTTTTTT
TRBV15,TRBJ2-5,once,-,CATAAKGDEETQYF,TGTGCCACCGCGGCTAAAGGGGATGAAGAGACCCAGTACTTC
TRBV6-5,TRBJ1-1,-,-,CASSYSWSDNTEAFF,TGTGCCAGCAGTTACTCATGGTCAGACAACACTGAAGCTTTCTTT
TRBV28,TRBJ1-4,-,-,CASARVEKLFF,TGTGCCAGCGCCCGAGTCGAAAAACTGTTTTTT
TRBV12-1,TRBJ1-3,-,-,CASRPGATGVGGSGNTIYF,TGTGCCAGCAGGCCTGGAGCAACAGGAGTTGGGGGCTCTGGAAACACCATATATTTT
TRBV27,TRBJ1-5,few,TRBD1,CASRQGNQPQHF,TGTGCCAGCAGACAGGGGAATCAGCCCCAGCATTTT
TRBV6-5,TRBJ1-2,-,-,CASSYSRTENGYTF,TGTGCCAGCAGTTACTCCAGGACCGAAAATGGCTACACCTTC
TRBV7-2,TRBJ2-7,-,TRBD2,CASSFTSGIAHEQYF,TGTGCCAGCAGCTTTACTAGCGGGATTGCCCACGAGCAGTACTTC
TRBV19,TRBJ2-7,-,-,CASSGQDSYEQYF,TGTGCCAGTAGCGGGCAGGACTCCTACGAGCAGTACTTC
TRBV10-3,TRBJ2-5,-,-,CAISSSSAPQETQYF,TGTGCCATCAGTTCGTCTAGCGCTCCCCAAGAGACCCAGTACTTC